Each of the 32 T cell receptor beta chains below was sequenced from the same sample in a study of shared clonotypes between healthy human individuals. Only in-frame clones appear in the TCRdb table, and some are missing; sequencing was by immunoSEQ multiplex PCR. The top ten hold more than 0.1% of the sample, which has roughly 2 million clones, roughly 96% seen once. Sample: naive CD4+ T cells sorted from blood. Regarding subset: CD45RA+ positively selected. The source of these receptors is a young man in good health.

Worth noting for this clone: Different DNA sequences within this sample yield the same CDR3. This sequence joins TRBV5-4 and TRBJ2-3; no clear D. Germline CDR1 SGHNT, CDR2 YYREEE (reference sequence). The V gene lost 0 bases and the J gene lost 1 base, with 3 bases spanning the gap. The CDR3 covers 13 residues. This CDR3 reads CASSLVGTDTQYF. The CDR3 bases are TGTGCCAGCAGCTTGGTCGGCACAGATACGCAGTATTTT.

The chain couples TRBV9 to TRBJ2-2, with 8 nucleotides matching TRBD2. The V segment lost 3 bases and the J segment 0 bases; nucleotides outside the gene matches: 1. CDR3 size: 15 residues. Looked up from germline, CDR1 is SGDLS and CDR2 is YYNGEE. Written as DNA, the CDR3 is TGTGCCAGCAGCGGTAGCGGGACGAACACCGGGGAGCTGTTTTTT. Translation: CASSGSGTNTGELFF.

The V call is TRBV28, the J call TRBJ1-4; no definite D call. The CDR3 is 14 amino acids. Looked up from germline, CDR1 is MDHEN and CDR2 is SYDVKM. V was cut by 7 bases and J by 7 bases, with 16 bases left in between. For the CDR3, the DNA is TGTGCCAGCAACACAGACATAACGGGTGAAAAACTGTTTTTT. Protein sequence: CASNTDITGEKLFF.

This rearrangement joins TRBV30 to TRBJ1-1; D is ambiguous. V lost 0 bases, J lost 3 bases, and 8 bases lay in between. Germline lookup yields CDR1 GTSNPN and CDR2 SVGIG (reference sequence). The CDR3 contains 13 residues. The CDR3 loop reads CAWSVGDHTEAFF. The CDR3 DNA follows: TGTGCCTGGAGTGTTGGTGATCACACTGAAGCTTTCTTT.

The chain has TRBV7-9 and TRBJ1-2; perhaps TRBD1 as D (6 bases). The CDR3 consists of 13 residues. CDR1 SEHNR and CDR2 FQNEAQ come from the germline V gene (reference sequence). V lost 8 bases to trimming and J lost 8 bases, with 18 bases between them. This CDR3 is CASSLRGAEGYTF. The CDR3 region has the DNA TGTGCCAGCTCCCTTCGGGGGGCCGAGGGCTACACCTTC.

The rearrangement uses TRBV19 and TRBJ2-7; 9 bases are a match to TRBD1. Per germline, CDR1 LNHDA and CDR2 SQIVND (reference sequence). Germline trimming cut 7 bases from V and 3 bases from J; bases unmatched to any gene: 7. The CDR3 is made up of 14 amino acids. The CDR3 nucleotides read TGTGCCAGTAACCCGGGACAGGGTGTCTACGAGCAGTACTTC. Its translation is CASNPGQGVYEQYF.

This clone was seen only once. The CDR3, as DNA: TGTGCCAGCAGTGTCCCGGGACAGAGCTCCTACGAGCAGTACTTC. Encoded protein: CASSVPGQSSYEQYF. The chain couples TRBV28 to TRBJ2-7; TRBD1 agrees at 7 bases. This CDR3 is built from 15 residues. CDR1 and CDR2 from the germline V gene are MDHEN and SYDVKM. The V segment lost 5 bases and the J segment 0 bases; nucleotides outside the gene matches: 7.

Remarks on this clone: Relative to the germline gene, one junction end is altered; a read error may explain this. The chain is built from TRBV7-3 and TRBJ2-6; D unclear. This CDR3 has 13 amino acids. CDR1 is SGHTA and CDR2 is FQGTGA in the germline V gene. In DNA, the CDR3 is TGTGCCAGCCGCTTTGGGGGGGCCAACGTCCTGACTTTC. Its translation: CASRFGGANVLTF.

The chain recombines TRBV7-8 with TRBJ1-6, with TRBD1 identical over 7 bases. CDR3 length: 15 amino acids. V lost 5 bases and J lost 2; bases outside the gene matches: 3. Germline loops: CDR1 SGHVS, CDR2 FQNEAQ. The CDR3 DNA is TGTGCCAGCAGCCCAGGGGGGGCCTATAATTCACCCCTCCACTTT. This codes for CASSPGGAYNSPLHF.

This clone was recorded once. V gene TRBV18 combines with J gene TRBJ2-1, with D maybe TRBD1 (6 bases). V lost 0 bases, J lost 7 bases, and 16 bases lay in between. CDR3 size: 16 residues. Germline V gives CDR1 KGHSH, CDR2 LQKENI. CDR3 loop: CASSPPNKGEGNEQFF. The DNA for the CDR3 is TGTGCCAGCTCACCACCAAACAAGGGGGAAGGAAATGAGCAGTTCTTC.

This CDR3 reads CASSLARMDTQYF. The CDR3 DNA reads as TGTGCCAGCAGTTTAGCCCGCATGGATACCCAGTACTTC. The genes are TRBV27 and TRBJ2-5; no definite D call. The V gene's germline CDR1 is MNHEY and CDR2 SMNVEV (reference sequence). The CDR3 is 13 residues long. V was clipped by 2 bases and J by 8 bases, with 12 bases between them.

The CDR3 loop reads CASRLGQGYNSPLHF. The CDR3 DNA follows: TGCGCCAGCAGACTCGGGCAGGGTTATAATTCACCCCTCCACTTT. This chain uses TRBV4-1 with TRBJ1-6; possibly TRBD1 for D (5 bases). The CDR3 runs to 15 residues. V lost 6 bases and J 4 bases, leaving 13 bases between the germline ends. Per germline, CDR1 MGHRA and CDR2 YSYEKL.

This clone has only one observation. This sequence joins TRBV9 and TRBJ2-7; no definite D call. Germline V lookup: CDR1 SGDLS, CDR2 YYNGEE. Between the trimmed V and J ends, which lost 0 bases and 2 bases, there was a span of 18 bases. The CDR3 is 17 amino acids. Written as DNA, the CDR3 is TGTGCCAGCAGCGTAGGGTCAGATCGTAAGTTAACCTACGAGCAGTACTTC. As protein: CASSVGSDRKLTYEQYF.

The V and J genes are TRBV28 and TRBJ1-1; 7 bases match TRBD1. CDR1 is MDHEN and CDR2 is SYDVKM in the germline V gene. CDR3 length: 15 amino acids. The V gene end was trimmed by 4 bases and the J gene end by 0 bases; junction bases not matched to a gene: 5. The CDR3 coding sequence is TGTGCCAGCAGTTCTCCGACAGGGATGAACACTGAAGCTTTCTTT. Protein product: CASSSPTGMNTEAFF. Supplemented by reference TRBV28 and TRBJ1-1, the full variable domain reads DVKVTQSSRYLVKRTGEKVFLECVQDMDHENMFWYRQDPGLGLRLIYFSYDVKMKEKGDIPEGYSVSREKKERFSLILESASTNQTSMYLCASSSPTGMNTEAFFGQGTRLTVV.

The genes are TRBV7-9 and TRBJ1-2; D might be TRBD1 (6 bases). The CDR3 has 14 amino acids. Trimming took 7 bases from V and 6 from J, leaving 18 bases between them. Germline V gene lookup returns CDR1 SEHNR and CDR2 FQNEAQ (reference sequence). The CDR3 region is CASIISGASNGYTF. CDR3 in DNA: TGTGCCAGCATCATCTCGGGGGCATCAAATGGCTACACCTTC. Supplemented by reference TRBV7-9 and TRBJ1-2, the full variable domain reads DTGVSQNPRHKITKRGQNVTFRCDPISEHNRLYWYRQTLGQGPEFLTYFQNEAQLEKSRLLSDRFSAERPKGSFSTLEIQRTEQGDSAMYLCASIISGASNGYTFGSGTRLTVV.

The V call is TRBV6-1, the J call TRBJ2-7, with D maybe TRBD1 (6 bases). Per the germline V gene, CDR1 is MNHNS and CDR2 is SASEGT. The V end was cut by 5 bases, the J end by 2 bases, with 10 bases between. CDR3 length equals 13 residues. The CDR3 here is CASSRTVAYEQYF. DNA for the CDR3: TGTGCCAGCAGTAGGACAGTCGCCTACGAGCAGTACTTC.

This chain joins TRBV18 and TRBJ2-2; D call uncertain. The CDR3 is made up of 13 amino acids. The V gene's germline CDR1 is KGHSH and CDR2 LQKENI. Trimming stripped 5 bases from V and 1 base from J, with 5 bases between. Here the CDR3 DNA reads TGTGCCAGCTCAACTAAGAACACCGGGGAGCTGTTTTTT. It is translated as CASSTKNTGELFF.

The J gene is TRBJ2-7, the V gene TRBV5-4; the match to TRBD1 covers 8 bases. The CDR3 runs 14 residues. CDR1 is SGHNT, CDR2 YYREEE, per germline (reference sequence). The ends lost 4 bases at V and 2 bases at J; junction bases unmatched: 5. The CDR3 reads CASSTDRGAYEQYF. CDR3 sequence (DNA): TGTGCCAGCAGCACAGACAGGGGTGCCTACGAGCAGTACTTC.

This clone showed up just once. The chain is built from TRBV6-4 and TRBJ2-7; 10 nucleotides agree with TRBD1. The J segment lost 2 bases and the V segment lost 7 bases, leaving 5 bases of the junction unmatched. There are 14 residues in the CDR3. Germline lookup yields CDR1 MRHNA and CDR2 SNTAGT. For the CDR3, the DNA is TGTGCCAGCATGCCCGGGACAGGGGCCTACGAGCAGTACTTC. This encodes CASMPGTGAYEQYF.

Remarks on this clone: Other DNA sequences in the sample encode the same CDR3. This rearrangement joins TRBV7-2 to TRBJ1-1; possible D gene TRBD1, 5 bases. Germline V CDR1 and CDR2: SGHTA, FQGNSA. V lost 4 bases and J 1 base, leaving 10 bases between the germline ends. The CDR3 is 14 residues long. CDR3 sequence reads: CASSSGLSNTEAFF. In DNA form, the CDR3 reads TGTGCCAGCAGCTCGGGACTCTCGAACACTGAAGCTTTCTTT.

V is TRBV25-1 and J is TRBJ1-4, with D maybe TRBD1 (5 bases). Germline values: CDR1 MGHDK, CDR2 SYGVNS. The CDR3 is made up of 13 amino acids. The germline V and J ends were trimmed by 3 bases and 11 bases, with 13 bases remaining between them. The CDR3 DNA reads TGTGCCAGCAGTGAGGGGGGTGTTGGGAAACTGTTTTTT. It yields the protein CASSEGGVGKLFF.

This chain links TRBV5-6 with TRBJ1-3, with D perhaps matching TRBD1 (6 bases). Germline-derived CDR1 and CDR2 are SGHDT and YYEEEE. The CDR3 has 15 residues. V was trimmed by 0 bases and J by 2 bases, leaving 9 bases between them. In DNA, the CDR3 is TGTGCCAGCAGCTTGGACAGGGTGGCTGGAAACACCATATATTTT. This translates into CASSLDRVAGNTIYF.

The sample holds one count of this clone. V gene TRBV6-6 combines with J gene TRBJ2-5; the match to TRBD2 covers 10 bases. From germline, CDR1 is MNHNY and CDR2 SVGAGI (reference sequence). V shed 7 bases, J shed 2 bases, and the junction held 7 bases outside the gene matches. This CDR3 is 15 amino acids long. The CDR3 here is CASIPTSGIQETQYF. As DNA, the CDR3 is TGTGCCAGCATCCCCACTAGCGGGATTCAAGAGACCCAGTACTTC.

J is TRBJ2-3 and V is TRBV5-1; D is unclear. Germline CDR1 is SGHRS and CDR2 is YFSETQ. The germline V and J ends were trimmed by 0 bases and 4 bases, with 12 bases remaining between them. This CDR3 has 15 residues. The DNA for the CDR3 is TGCGCCAGCAGCTTGGGGGGAAGTACGGCAGATACGCAGTATTTT. It specifies CASSLGGSTADTQYF.

The DNA of the CDR3 is TGTGCCAGTAACCAATGGGACAGGCCTTTAACTGAAGCTTTCTTT. Residues: CASNQWDRPLTEAFF. This chain joins TRBV19 and TRBJ1-1, with 8 bases identical to TRBD1. V lost 7 bases to trimming and J lost 5 bases; unmatched junction nucleotides: 12. This CDR3 has 15 amino acids. Germline V CDR1 and CDR2: LNHDA, SQIVND (reference sequence).

This chain joins TRBV6-1 and TRBJ2-1; D not resolved. CDR3 length equals 17 residues. Germline V lookup: CDR1 MNHNS, CDR2 SASEGT. Trimming removed 0 bases from V and 0 bases from J, with 12 bases in between. The CDR3 DNA is TGTGCCAGCAGTGAAGCCCAGTGGGTGAGCTCCTACAATGAGCAGTTCTTC. Translated: CASSEAQWVSSYNEQFF.

The chain recombines TRBV6-5 with TRBJ1-1; tentatively, D is TRBD1 (5 bases). V was shortened by 1 base and J by 1 base, with 13 bases between the two germline ends. The germline gives CDR1 MNHEY, CDR2 SVGAGI. CDR3 size: 16 residues. CDR3 amino acids: CASSYFLRGSNTEAFF. The CDR3 nucleotides are TGTGCCAGCAGTTACTTCTTGAGGGGCTCGAACACTGAAGCTTTCTTT.

The rearrangement joins TRBV7-2 to TRBJ2-1; D perhaps matches TRBD2 (7 bases). Trimming stripped 6 bases from V and 5 bases from J, with 11 bases between. The CDR3 is made up of 13 amino acids. Germline V gene data show CDR1 as SGHTA and CDR2 as FQGNSA. Here the CDR3 reads CASRLGGDNEQFF. The CDR3 coding sequence is TGTGCCAGCAGACTAGGGGGGGACAATGAGCAGTTCTTC.

This chain uses TRBV7-9 with TRBJ2-2; a possible D gene is TRBD1 (6 bases). The CDR3 consists of 14 residues. Germline V gene lookup returns CDR1 SEHNR and CDR2 FQNEAQ (reference sequence). Trimming took off 9 bases at V and 2 bases at J, with 13 bases between the two ends. CDR3 amino acids: CARETGPNTGELFF. The CDR3 DNA reads as TGTGCCAGGGAGACAGGCCCCAACACCGGGGAGCTGTTTTTT. The variable domain in full, completed from reference TRBV7-9 and TRBJ2-2, reads DTGVSQNPRHKITKRGQNVTFRCDPISEHNRLYWYRQTLGQGPEFLTYFQNEAQLEKSRLLSDRFSAERPKGSFSTLEIQRTEQGDSAMYLCARETGPNTGELFFGEGSRLTVL.

The rearrangement links TRBV19 to TRBJ2-1, with D possibly TRBD2 on 6 matching bases. V lost 2 bases to trimming and J lost 4 bases, with 12 bases between them. Germline assignment: CDR1 LNHDA and CDR2 SQIVND (reference sequence). This CDR3 has 15 amino acids. CDR3 protein: CASSIRRDRYNEQFF. CDR3 sequence (DNA): TGTGCCAGTAGTATAAGGCGGGACCGATACAATGAGCAGTTCTTC.

This chain's CDR3 is CASSRLRDRSYEQYF. The CDR3 DNA reads TGTGCCAGCAGCCGGCTAAGGGACAGGAGTTACGAGCAGTACTTC. This chain links TRBV7-9 with TRBJ2-7; TRBD1 matches 8 bases. From germline, CDR1 is SEHNR and CDR2 FQNEAQ (reference sequence). The CDR3 sequence is 15 residues long. The junction had 10 bases not matched to a gene; V was cut back by 5 bases and J by 4 bases.

The chain employs TRBV19 and TRBJ1-2; 11 nucleotides agree with TRBD1. The CDR3 has 15 residues. V trimming: 4 bases; J trimming: 3 bases; junction bases outside the gene matches: 4. CDR1 is LNHDA and CDR2 is SQIVND in the germline V gene (reference sequence). The DNA for the CDR3 is TGTGCCAGTAGTACTCGGACAGGGGGCTACTATGGCTACACCTTC. This translates into CASSTRTGGYYGYTF.